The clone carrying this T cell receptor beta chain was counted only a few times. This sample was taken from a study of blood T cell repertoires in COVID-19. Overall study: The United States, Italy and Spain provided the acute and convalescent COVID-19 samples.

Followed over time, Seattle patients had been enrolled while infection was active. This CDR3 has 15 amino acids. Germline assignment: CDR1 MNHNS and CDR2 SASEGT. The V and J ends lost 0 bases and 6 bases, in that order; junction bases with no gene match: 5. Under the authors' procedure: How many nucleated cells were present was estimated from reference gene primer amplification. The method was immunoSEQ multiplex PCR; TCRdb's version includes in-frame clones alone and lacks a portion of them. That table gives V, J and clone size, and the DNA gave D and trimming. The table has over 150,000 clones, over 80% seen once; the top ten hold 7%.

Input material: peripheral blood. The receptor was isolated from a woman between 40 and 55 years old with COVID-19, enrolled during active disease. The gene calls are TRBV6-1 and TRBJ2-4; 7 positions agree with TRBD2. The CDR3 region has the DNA TGTGCCAGCAGTGAAGCCTCGGGACTATTAAACATTCAGTACTTC. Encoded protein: CASSEASGLLNIQYF.